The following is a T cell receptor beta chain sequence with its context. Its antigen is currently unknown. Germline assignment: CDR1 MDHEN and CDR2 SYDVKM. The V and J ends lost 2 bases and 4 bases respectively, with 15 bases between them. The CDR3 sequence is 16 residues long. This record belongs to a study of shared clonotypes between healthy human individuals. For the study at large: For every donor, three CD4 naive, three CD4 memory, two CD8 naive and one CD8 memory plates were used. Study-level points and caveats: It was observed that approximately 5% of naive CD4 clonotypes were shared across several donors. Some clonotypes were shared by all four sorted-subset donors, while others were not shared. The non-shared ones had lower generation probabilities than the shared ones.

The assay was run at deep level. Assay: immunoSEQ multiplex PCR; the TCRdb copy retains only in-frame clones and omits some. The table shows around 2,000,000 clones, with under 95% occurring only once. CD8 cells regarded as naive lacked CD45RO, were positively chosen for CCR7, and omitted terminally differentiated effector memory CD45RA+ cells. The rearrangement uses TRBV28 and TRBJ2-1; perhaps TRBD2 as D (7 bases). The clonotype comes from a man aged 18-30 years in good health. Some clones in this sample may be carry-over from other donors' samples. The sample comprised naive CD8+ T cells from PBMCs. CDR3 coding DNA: TGTGCCAGCAGTTTAGCGGGGGCGGGCGCTTACAATGAGCAGTTCTTC. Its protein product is CASSLAGAGAYNEQFF.